This T cell receptor (beta chain) was profiled in a study of blood T cell repertoires in COVID-19. On the study more broadly: Specimens from acute and convalescent COVID-19 originated in the United States, Italy and Spain.

A note on this clone: One junction end does not reproduce the germline sequence, and a read error may be involved.

Participant age was roughly 18 to 90 years, and participants resided in 20 to 30 US areas. Each participant's cohort was designated according to participant-reported clinical history. Only in-frame clones appear in the TCRdb table, and some are missing; sequencing was by immunoSEQ multiplex PCR. In the table there are a few hundred thousand clones, 85% to 90% of which are singletons. The germline CDR1 and CDR2 sequences are MNHNY and SVGAGI (reference sequence). The length of the CDR3 is 11 residues. Sequencing input: PBMCs or T cells enriched from blood (not recorded which). The rearrangement links TRBV6-6 to TRBJ2-7, with no clear D. The TCR comes from a woman aged 18-35 years with acute COVID-19. CDR3 in amino acids: CASSLTYEQYF. The CDR3 DNA reads TGTGCCAGCAGCCTCACCTATGAGCAGTACTTC.